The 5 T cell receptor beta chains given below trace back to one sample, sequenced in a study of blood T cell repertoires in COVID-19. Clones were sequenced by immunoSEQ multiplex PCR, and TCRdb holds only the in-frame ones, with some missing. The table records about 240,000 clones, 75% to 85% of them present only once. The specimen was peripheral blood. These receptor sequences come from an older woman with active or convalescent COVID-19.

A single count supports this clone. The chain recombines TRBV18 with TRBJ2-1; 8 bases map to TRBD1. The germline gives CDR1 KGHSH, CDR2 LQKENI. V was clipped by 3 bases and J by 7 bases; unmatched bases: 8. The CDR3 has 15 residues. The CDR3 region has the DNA TGTGCCAGCTCACCGGACAGGGAGAGACGGAATGAGCAGTTCTTC. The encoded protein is CASSPDRERRNEQFF.

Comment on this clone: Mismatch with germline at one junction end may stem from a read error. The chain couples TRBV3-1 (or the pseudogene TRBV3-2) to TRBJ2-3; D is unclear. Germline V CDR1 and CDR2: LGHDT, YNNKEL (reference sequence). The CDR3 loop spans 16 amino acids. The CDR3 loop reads CASTQRGGIRTDTQYF. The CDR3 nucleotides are TGTGCCAGCACCCAAAGAGGTGGTATTCGCACAGATACGCAGTATTTT.

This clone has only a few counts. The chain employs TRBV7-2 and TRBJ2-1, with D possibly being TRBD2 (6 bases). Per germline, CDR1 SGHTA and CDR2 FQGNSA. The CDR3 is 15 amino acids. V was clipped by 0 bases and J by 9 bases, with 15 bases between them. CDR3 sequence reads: CASSLATSRVIEQFF. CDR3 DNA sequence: TGTGCCAGCAGCTTAGCCACTAGCCGAGTCATTGAGCAGTTCTTC. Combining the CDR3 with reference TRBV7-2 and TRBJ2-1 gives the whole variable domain GAGVSQSPSNKVTEKGKDVELRCDPISGHTALYWYRQSLGQGLEFLIYFQGNSAPDKSGLPSDRFSAERTGGSVSTLTIQRTQQEDSAVYLCASSLATSRVIEQFFGPGTRLTVL.

Here the CDR3 reads CASSSATGRNEKLFF. The CDR3 DNA follows: TGTGCCAGTAGTAGTGCGACAGGGAGGAATGAAAAACTGTTTTTT. The J gene is TRBJ1-4, the V gene TRBV19; 7 bases match TRBD1. Per the germline V gene, CDR1 is LNHDA and CDR2 is SQIVND (reference sequence). The CDR3 extends over 15 amino acids. The trim removed 4 bases at V and 5 bases at J, leaving 7 bases unmatched.

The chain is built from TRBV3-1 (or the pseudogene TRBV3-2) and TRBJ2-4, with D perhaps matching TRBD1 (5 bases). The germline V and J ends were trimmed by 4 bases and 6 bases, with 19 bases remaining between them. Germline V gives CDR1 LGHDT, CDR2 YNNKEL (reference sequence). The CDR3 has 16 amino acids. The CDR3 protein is CASSRNGVGQGNIQYF. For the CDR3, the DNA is TGTGCCAGCAGCCGTAATGGCGTAGGACAAGGAAACATTCAGTACTTC.